These 7 T cell receptor beta chains originate from one sample sequenced in a study of cytomegalovirus exposure and HLA in healthy donors. Measured with immunoSEQ multiplex PCR; TCRdb has only the in-frame clones, and not every one. The table lists 330,000 or so clones, 80% to 90% of them singletons, with around 0.84% in the top ten. Sequencing input: PBMCs. These receptors originate from a woman aged 18 to 35 in good health and CMV-seronegative.

Details on this clone: A read error may produce the germline difference seen at one junction end. The genes are TRBV19 and TRBJ2-1; D might be TRBD1 (5 bases). There are 17 residues in the CDR3. Germline V gene lookup returns CDR1 LNHDA and CDR2 SQIVND (reference sequence). As DNA, the CDR3 is TGTGCCAGTAGTCTAGAGCCTGGGGCAGCCTCAGGGAATGAGCAGTTCTTC. Encoded protein: CASSLEPGAASGNEQFF.

This rearrangement joins TRBV6-5 to TRBJ2-7; TRBD2 agrees at 13 bases. This CDR3 region has 15 residues. Germline trimming cut 6 bases from V and 7 bases from J; bases unmatched to any gene: 9. Germline V gives CDR1 MNHEY, CDR2 SVGAGI. The CDR3 DNA follows: TGTGCCAGCAGAAAGCGGACTAGCGGGAGAGGGGAGCAGTACTTC. Translating it yields CASRKRTSGRGEQYF.

The chain uses TRBV28 and TRBJ2-3, with 11 bases fitting TRBD2. Germline V gene lookup returns CDR1 MDHEN and CDR2 SYDVKM. This CDR3 is 16 amino acids long. J was trimmed by 3 bases and V by 7 bases; bases with no gene match: 9. As DNA, the CDR3 is TGTGCCAGCAATTCACTTAGCGGGAGGGGGACAGATACGCAGTATTTT. It codes for CASNSLSGRGTDTQYF.

The chain has TRBV5-4 and TRBJ2-2; a weak D match, TRBD2 (5 bases). Trimming removed 3 bases at V and 3 bases at J, with 18 bases between. CDR1 SGHNT and CDR2 YYREEE come from the germline V gene (reference sequence). This CDR3 has 17 residues. The CDR3 DNA follows: TGTGCCAGCAGCTCCCCGGCGGGCGCGGGTTACACCGGGGAGCTGTTTTTT. Protein sequence: CASSSPAGAGYTGELFF.

This chain links TRBV15 with TRBJ1-4; 8 nucleotides line up with TRBD1. The CDR3 totals 13 residues. Germline assignment: CDR1 LNHNV and CDR2 YYDKDF (reference sequence). V lost 3 bases, J lost 6 bases, and 0 bases stayed unmatched. Here the CDR3 DNA reads TGTGCCACCAGCAGGGACAGGGATGAAAAACTGTTTTTT. Protein product: CATSRDRDEKLFF. Drawing the rest from reference TRBV15 and TRBJ1-4, the complete variable domain is DAMVIQNPRYQVTQFGKPVTLSCSQTLNHNVMYWYQQKSSQAPKLLFHYYDKDFNNEADTPDNFQSRRPNTSFCFLDIRSPGLGDTAMYLCATSRDRDEKLFFGSGTQLSVL.

The chain employs TRBV28 and TRBJ2-5; 10 nucleotides align to TRBD2. Trimming removed 10 bases from V and 1 base from J; junction bases left unmatched: 0. This CDR3 is 12 amino acids long. Germline V gene data show CDR1 as MDHEN and CDR2 as SYDVKM. CDR3 region: CATSGGQETQYF. DNA for the CDR3: TGTGCCACTAGCGGGGGCCAAGAGACCCAGTACTTC.

J is TRBJ2-5 and V is TRBV5-4, with D perhaps TRBD2 (5 bases). Trimming took off 2 bases at V and 1 base at J, with 12 bases between the two ends. The length of the CDR3 is 15 residues. Germline values: CDR1 SGHNT, CDR2 YYREEE (reference sequence). In DNA, the CDR3 is TGTGCCAGCAGCTTATTGGCGGGCGTCCAAGAGACCCAGTACTTC. The encoded protein is CASSLLAGVQETQYF. Full variable domain (missing parts from reference TRBV5-4 and TRBJ2-5): ETGVTQSPTHLIKTRGQQVTLRCSSQSGHNTVSWYQQALGQGPQFIFQYYREEENGRGNFPPRFSGLQFPNYSSELNVNALELDDSALYLCASSLLAGVQETQYFGPGTRLLVL.